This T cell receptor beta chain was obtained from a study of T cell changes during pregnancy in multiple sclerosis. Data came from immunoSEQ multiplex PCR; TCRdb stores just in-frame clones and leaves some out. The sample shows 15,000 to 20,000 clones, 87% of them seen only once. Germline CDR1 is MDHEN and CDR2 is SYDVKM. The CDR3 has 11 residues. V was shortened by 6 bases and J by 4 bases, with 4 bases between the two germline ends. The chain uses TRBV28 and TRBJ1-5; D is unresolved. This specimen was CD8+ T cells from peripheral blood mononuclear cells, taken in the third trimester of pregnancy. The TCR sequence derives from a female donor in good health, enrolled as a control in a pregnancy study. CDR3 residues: CASSENQPQHF. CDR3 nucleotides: TGTGCCAGCAGCGAGAATCAGCCCCAGCATTTT.